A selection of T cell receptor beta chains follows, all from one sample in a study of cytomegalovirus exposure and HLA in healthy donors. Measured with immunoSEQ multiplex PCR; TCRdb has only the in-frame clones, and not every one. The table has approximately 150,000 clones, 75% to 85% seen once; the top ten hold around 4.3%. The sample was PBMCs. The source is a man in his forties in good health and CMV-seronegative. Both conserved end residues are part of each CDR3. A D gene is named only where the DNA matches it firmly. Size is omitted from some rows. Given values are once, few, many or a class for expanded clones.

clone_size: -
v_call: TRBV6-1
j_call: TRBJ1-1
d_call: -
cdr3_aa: CASSENSAGNTEAFF
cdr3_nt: TGTGCCAGCAGTGAAAATTCGGCAGGGAACACTGAAGCTTTCTTT

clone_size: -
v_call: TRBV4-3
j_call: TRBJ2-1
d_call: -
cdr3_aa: CASSQGVYNEQFF
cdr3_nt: TGCGCCAGCAGCCAAGGAGTTTACAATGAGCAGTTCTTC

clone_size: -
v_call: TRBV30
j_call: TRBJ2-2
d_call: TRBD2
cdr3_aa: CAWSVQGLAGGGNTGELFF
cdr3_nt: TGTGCCTGGAGTGTACAGGGACTAGCGGGGGGTGGGAACACCGGGGAGCTGTTTTTT

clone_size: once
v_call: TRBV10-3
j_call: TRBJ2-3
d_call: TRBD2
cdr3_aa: CAISVIPGTSGGLSTDTQYF
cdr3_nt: TGTGCCATCAGTGTCATCCCCGGGACTAGCGGGGGACTCAGCACAGATACGCAGTATTTT

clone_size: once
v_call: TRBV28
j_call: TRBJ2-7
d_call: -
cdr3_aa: CASRKQDTYEQYF
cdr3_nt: TGTGCCAGCAGAAAACAGGACACCTACGAGCAGTACTTC

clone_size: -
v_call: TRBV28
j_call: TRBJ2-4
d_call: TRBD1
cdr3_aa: CASSPGQGGNIQYF
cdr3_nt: TGTGCCAGCAGTCCCGGACAGGGTGGCAACATTCAGTACTTC

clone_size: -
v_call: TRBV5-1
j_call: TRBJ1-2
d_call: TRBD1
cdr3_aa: CASRLTGGVGYTF
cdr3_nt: TGCGCCAGCAGGCTTACAGGGGGCGTAGGCTACACCTTC

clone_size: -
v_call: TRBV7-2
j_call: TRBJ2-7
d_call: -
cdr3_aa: CASSLRSPVTGLSYEQYF
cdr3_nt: TGTGCCAGCAGCTTAAGAAGCCCCGTGACAGGTCTCTCCTACGAGCAGTACTTC

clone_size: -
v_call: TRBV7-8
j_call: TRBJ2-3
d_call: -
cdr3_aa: CASSLALRSASDTQYF
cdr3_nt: TGTGCCAGCAGCTTAGCGCTGAGGTCAGCGTCAGATACGCAGTATTTT

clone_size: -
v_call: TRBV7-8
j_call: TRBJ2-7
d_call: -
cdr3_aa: CASSSRPADSYEQYF
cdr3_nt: TGTGCCAGCAGCTCCCGGCCAGCGGACTCCTACGAGCAGTACTTC

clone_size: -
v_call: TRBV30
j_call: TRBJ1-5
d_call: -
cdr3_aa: CAWSVQGQQPQHF
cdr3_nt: TGTGCCTGGAGTGTACAGGGTCAACAGCCCCAGCATTTT

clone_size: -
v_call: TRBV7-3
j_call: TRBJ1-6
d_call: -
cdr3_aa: CATSSTGNSPLHF
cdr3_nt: TGTGCCACCAGTTCTACGGGGAATTCACCCCTCCACTTT

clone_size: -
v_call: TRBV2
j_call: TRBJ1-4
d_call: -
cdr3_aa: CASSRDGGGKLFF
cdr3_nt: TGTGCCAGCAGTAGGGACGGCGGGGGAAAACTGTTTTTT

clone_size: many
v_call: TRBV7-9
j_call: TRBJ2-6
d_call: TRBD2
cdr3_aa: CASSWGGSGANVLTF
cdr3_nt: TGTGCCAGCAGTTGGGGGGGTTCTGGGGCCAACGTCCTGACTTTC

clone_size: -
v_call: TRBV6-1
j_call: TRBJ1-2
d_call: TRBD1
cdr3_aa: CASSERTGSAGYGYTF
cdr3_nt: TGTGCCAGCAGTGAGCGGACAGGGAGCGCGGGGTATGGCTACACCTTC

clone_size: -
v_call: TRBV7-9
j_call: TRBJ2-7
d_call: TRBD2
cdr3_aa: CATSRAGGPSEQYF
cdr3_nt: TGTGCCACCTCCCGCGCGGGGGGGCCGAGCGAGCAGTACTTC

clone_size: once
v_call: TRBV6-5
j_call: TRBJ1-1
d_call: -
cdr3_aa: CASSYGGVTEAFF
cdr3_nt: TGTGCCAGCAGTTACGGGGGGGTCACTGAAGCTTTCTTT

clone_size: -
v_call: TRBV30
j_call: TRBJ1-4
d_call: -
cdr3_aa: CAWSPTGMPNEKLFF
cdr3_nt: TGTGCCTGGAGCCCCACAGGGATGCCCAATGAAAAACTGTTTTTT

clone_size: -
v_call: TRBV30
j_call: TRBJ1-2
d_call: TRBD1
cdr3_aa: CAWVGQVTANYGYTF
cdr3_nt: TGTGCCTGGGTGGGACAGGTGACGGCTAACTATGGCTACACCTTC

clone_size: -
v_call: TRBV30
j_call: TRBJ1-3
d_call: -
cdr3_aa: CAWKHRGNTIYF
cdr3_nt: TGTGCCTGGAAGCACAGGGGAAACACCATATATTTT

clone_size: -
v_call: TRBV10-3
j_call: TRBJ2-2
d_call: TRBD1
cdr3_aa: CAISGDRTNTGELFF
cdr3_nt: TGTGCCATCAGTGGGGACAGGACGAACACCGGGGAGCTGTTTTTT

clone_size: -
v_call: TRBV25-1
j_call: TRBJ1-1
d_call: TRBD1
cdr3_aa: CASSEIADRGAFF
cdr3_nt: TGTGCCAGCAGTGAAATCGCCGACAGGGGAGCTTTCTTT

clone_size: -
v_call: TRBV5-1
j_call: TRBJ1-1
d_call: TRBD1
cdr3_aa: CASSPGQGTVTEAFF
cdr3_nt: TGCGCCAGCAGCCCAGGACAGGGGACGGTCACTGAAGCTTTCTTT

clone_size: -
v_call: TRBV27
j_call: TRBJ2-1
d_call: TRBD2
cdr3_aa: CASSSYPSGGVWYEQFF
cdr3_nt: TGTGCCAGCAGTTCGTACCCAAGCGGGGGGGTATGGTATGAGCAGTTCTTC

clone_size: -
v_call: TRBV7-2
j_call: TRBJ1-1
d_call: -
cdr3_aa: CASSLQGWDTEAFF
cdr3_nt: TGTGCCAGCAGCTTACAGGGGTGGGACACTGAAGCTTTCTTT

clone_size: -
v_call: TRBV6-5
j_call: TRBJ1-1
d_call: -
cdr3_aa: CAGSLNTEAFF
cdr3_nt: TGTGCCGGCTCGCTGAACACTGAAGCTTTCTTT

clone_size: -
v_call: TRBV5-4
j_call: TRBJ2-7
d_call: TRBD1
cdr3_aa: CASRDSAYEQYF
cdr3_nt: TGTGCCAGTAGGGACAGCGCCTACGAGCAGTACTTC

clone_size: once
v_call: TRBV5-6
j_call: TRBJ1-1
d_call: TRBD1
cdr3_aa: CASSSDGTGDTEAFF
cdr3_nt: TGTGCCAGCAGTTCTGACGGGACAGGGGACACTGAAGCTTTCTTT

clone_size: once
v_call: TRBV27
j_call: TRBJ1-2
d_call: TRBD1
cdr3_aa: CASTRTGTVFNYGYTF
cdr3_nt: TGTGCCAGCACCCGGACAGGGACAGTTTTTAACTATGGCTACACCTTC

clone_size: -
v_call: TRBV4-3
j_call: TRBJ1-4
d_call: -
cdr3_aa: CASSQWTATNEKLFF
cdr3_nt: TGCGCCAGCAGCCAATGGACAGCAACTAATGAAAAACTGTTTTTT

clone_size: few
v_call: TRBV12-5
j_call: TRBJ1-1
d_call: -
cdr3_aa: CASGLGGVANTEAFF
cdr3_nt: TGTGCTAGTGGTTTGGGCGGGGTGGCGAACACTGAAGCTTTCTTT

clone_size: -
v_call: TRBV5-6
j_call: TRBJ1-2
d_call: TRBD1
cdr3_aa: CASSPGTGRANYGYTF
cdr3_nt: TGTGCCAGCAGCCCAGGGACAGGGAGAGCTAACTATGGCTACACCTTC

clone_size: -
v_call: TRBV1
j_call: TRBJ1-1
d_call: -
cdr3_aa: CTSSQDGIVSDTKEVYTEAFF
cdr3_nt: TGCACCAGCAGCCAAGATGGAATAGTCTCGGATACAAAGGAGGTGTACACTGAAGCTTTCTTT

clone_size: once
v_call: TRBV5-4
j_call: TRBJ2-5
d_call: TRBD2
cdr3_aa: CASSPGGLAGGSETQYF
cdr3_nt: TGTGCCAGCAGCCCTGGGGGACTAGCGGGGGGGTCAGAGACCCAGTACTTC

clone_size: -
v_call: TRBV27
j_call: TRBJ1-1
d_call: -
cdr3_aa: CASSPGGVGTEAFF
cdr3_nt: TGTGCCAGCAGTCCCGGGGGGGTGGGGACTGAAGCTTTCTTT

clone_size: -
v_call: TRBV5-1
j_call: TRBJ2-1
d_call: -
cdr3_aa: CASSLRTEGGRQFF
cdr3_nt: TGCGCCAGCAGCTTACGGACAGAGGGGGGGAGGCAGTTCTTC

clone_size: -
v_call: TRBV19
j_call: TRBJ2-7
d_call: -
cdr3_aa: CASSSRGAYEQYF
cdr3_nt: TGTGCCAGTAGTAGCAGGGGAGCCTACGAGCAGTACTTC

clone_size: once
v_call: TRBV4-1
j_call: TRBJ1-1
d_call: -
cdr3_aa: CASSQEGRGHPNTEAFF
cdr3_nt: TGCGCCAGCAGCCAAGAGGGCAGGGGACACCCGAACACTGAAGCTTTCTTT

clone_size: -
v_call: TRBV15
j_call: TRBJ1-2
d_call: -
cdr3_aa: CATSRKTLWRGYTF
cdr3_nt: TGTGCCACCAGCAGAAAGACCCTATGGAGGGGCTACACCTTC

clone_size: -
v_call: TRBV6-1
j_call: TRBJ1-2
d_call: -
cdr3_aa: CASNSGSYGYTF
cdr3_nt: TGTGCCAGCAATTCGGGAAGCTATGGCTACACCTTC

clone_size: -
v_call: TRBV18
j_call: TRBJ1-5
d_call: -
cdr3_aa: CASSPPERSQSAQHF
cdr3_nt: TGTGCCAGCTCACCACCGGAGAGATCTCAATCAGCCCAGCATTTT

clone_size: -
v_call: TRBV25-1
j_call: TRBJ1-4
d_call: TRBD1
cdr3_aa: CASSDIRDSSEKLFF
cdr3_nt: TGTGCCAGCAGTGACATACGGGACAGTAGTGAAAAACTGTTTTTT

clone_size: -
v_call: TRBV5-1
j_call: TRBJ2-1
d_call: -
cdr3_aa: CASSLTVPGEQFF
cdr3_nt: TGCGCCAGCAGCTTGACCGTCCCAGGTGAGCAGTTCTTC

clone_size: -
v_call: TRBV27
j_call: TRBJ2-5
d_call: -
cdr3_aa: CASSITGKETQYF
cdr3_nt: TGTGCCAGCAGTATAACAGGGAAGGAGACCCAGTACTTC

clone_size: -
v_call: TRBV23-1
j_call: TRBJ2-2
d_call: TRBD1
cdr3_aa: CASSQRQGTGELFF
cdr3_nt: TGCGCCAGCAGTCAGCGACAGGGCACCGGGGAGCTGTTTTTT

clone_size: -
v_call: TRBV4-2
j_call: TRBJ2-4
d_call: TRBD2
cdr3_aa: CATAGGAKNIQYF
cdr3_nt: TGTGCCACCGCGGGAGGGGCCAAAAACATTCAGTACTTC

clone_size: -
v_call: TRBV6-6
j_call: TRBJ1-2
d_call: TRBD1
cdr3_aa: CASSYPPPGQGHGYTF
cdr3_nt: TGTGCCAGCAGTTACCCCCCTCCGGGACAGGGCCATGGCTACACCTTC

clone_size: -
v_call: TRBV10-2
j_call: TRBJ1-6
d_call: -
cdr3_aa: CASSTANSPLHF
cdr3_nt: TGCGCCAGCAGCACAGCTAATTCACCCCTCCACTTT

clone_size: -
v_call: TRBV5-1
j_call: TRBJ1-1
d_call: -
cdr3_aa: CASSRPGSQGNTEAFF
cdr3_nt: TGCGCCAGCAGCCGCCCGGGATCTCAAGGAAACACTGAAGCTTTCTTT

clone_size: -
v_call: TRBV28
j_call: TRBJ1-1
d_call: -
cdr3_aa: CASSLGGAGNTEAFF
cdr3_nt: TGTGCCAGCAGTTTAGGGGGGGCGGGGAACACTGAAGCTTTCTTT

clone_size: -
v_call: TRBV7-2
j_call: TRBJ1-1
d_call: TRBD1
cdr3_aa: CASSLMGQGRLAFF
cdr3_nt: TGTGCCAGCAGCTTAATGGGACAGGGGAGATTAGCTTTCTTT

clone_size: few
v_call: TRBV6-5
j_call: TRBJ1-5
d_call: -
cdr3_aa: CASSYREGQPQHF
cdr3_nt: TGTGCCAGCAGTTACAGGGAGGGACAGCCCCAGCATTTT

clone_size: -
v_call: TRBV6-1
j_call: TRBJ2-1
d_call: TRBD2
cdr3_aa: CASCLGRGAMDEQFF
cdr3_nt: TGTGCCAGCTGTCTGGGGCGGGGGGCCATGGATGAGCAGTTCTTC

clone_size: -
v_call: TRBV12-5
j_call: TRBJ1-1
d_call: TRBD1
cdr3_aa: CASDRGLGDEAFF
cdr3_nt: TGTGCTAGTGACAGGGGGCTAGGTGATGAAGCTTTCTTT

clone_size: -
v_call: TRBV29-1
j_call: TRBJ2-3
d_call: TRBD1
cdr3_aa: CSVEGPQGPITDTQYF
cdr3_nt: TGCAGCGTTGAGGGGCCACAGGGGCCGATCACAGATACGCAGTATTTT